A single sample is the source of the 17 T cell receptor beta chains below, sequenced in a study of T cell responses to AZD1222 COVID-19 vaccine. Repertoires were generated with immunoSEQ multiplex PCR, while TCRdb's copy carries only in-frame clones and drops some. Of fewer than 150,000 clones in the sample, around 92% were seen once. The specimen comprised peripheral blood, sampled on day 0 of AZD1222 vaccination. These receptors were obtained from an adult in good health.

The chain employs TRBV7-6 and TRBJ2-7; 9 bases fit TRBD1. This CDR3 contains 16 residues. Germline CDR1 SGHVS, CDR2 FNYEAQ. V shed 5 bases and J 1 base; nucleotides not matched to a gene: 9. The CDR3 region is CASSPLPGTGSYEQYF. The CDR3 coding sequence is TGTGCCAGCAGCCCCTTACCCGGGACAGGGTCCTACGAGCAGTACTTC.

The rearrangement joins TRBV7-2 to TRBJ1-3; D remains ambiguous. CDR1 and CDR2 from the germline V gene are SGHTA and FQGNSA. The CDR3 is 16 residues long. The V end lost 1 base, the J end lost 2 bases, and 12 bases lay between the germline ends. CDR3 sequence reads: CASSLDMGGTGNTIYF. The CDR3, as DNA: TGTGCCAGCAGCTTAGATATGGGAGGCACTGGAAACACCATATATTTT.

Here the CDR3 reads CASSSSPVTAFF. CDR3 coding DNA: TGTGCCAGCAGCTCTAGCCCCGTCACGGCTTTCTTT. This rearrangement joins TRBV7-9 to TRBJ1-1; D ambiguous. V lost 4 bases and J lost 11, with 14 bases in between. Germline CDR1 is SEHNR and CDR2 is FQNEAQ (reference sequence). CDR3 length: 12 amino acids.

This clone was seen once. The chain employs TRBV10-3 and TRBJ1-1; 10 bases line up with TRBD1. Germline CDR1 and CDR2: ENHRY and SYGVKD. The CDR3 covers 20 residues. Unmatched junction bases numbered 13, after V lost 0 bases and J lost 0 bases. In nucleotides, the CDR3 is TGTGCCATCAGTGAGTCGGGGACAGGGGACAGTCAGGCCTTGAACACTGAAGCTTTCTTT. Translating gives CAISESGTGDSQALNTEAFF.

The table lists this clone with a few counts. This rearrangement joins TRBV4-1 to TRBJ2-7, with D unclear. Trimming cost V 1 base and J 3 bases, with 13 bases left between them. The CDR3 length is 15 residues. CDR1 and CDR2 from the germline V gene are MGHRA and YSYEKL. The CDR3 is CASSQGRQSGYEQYF. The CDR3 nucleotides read TGCGCCAGCAGCCAAGGGAGACAATCGGGCTACGAGCAGTACTTC.

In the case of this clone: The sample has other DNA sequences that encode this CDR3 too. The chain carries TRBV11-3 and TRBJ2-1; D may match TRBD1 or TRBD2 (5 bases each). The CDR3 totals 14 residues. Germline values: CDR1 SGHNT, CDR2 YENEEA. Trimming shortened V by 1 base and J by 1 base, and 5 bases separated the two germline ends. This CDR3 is CASSLGGSYNEQFF. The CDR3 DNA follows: TGTGCCAGCAGCTTAGGGGGGTCCTACAATGAGCAGTTCTTC.

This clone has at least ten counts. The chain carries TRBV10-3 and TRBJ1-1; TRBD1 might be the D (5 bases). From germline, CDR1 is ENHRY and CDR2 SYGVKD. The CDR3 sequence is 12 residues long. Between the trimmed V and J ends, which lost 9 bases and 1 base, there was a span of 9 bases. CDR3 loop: CAIGTANTEAFF. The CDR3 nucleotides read TGTGCCATTGGGACGGCGAACACTGAAGCTTTCTTT.

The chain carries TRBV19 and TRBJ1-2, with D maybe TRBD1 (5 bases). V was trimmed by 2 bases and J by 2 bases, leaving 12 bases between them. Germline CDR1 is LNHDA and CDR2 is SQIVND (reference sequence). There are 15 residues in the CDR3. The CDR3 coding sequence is TGTGCCAGTAGTATACAGGGAATTCCCAACTATGGCTACACCTTC. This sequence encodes CASSIQGIPNYGYTF.

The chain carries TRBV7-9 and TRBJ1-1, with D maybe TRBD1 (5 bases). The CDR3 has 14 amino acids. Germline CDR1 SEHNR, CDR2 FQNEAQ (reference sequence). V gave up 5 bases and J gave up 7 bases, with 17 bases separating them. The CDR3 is CASSPFSGGDEAFF. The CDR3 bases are TGTGCCAGCAGCCCCTTTTCGGGGGGAGATGAAGCTTTCTTT.

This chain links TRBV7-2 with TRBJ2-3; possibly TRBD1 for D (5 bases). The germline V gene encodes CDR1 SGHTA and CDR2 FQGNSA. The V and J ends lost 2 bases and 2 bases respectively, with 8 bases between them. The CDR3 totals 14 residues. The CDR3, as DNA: TGTGCCAGCAGCTTAAACAGGTTCACAGATACGCAGTATTTT. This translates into CASSLNRFTDTQYF.

The CDR3 nucleotides are TGTGCCAGCAGCCAAGGGACGGGAGGAAACACCATATATTTT. It encodes CASSQGTGGNTIYF. The chain is built from TRBV3-1 (or the pseudogene TRBV3-2) and TRBJ1-3; no clear D. CDR1 LGHDT and CDR2 YNNKEL come from the germline V gene (reference sequence). V was trimmed by 1 base and J by 4 bases, leaving 8 bases between them. There are 14 residues in the CDR3.

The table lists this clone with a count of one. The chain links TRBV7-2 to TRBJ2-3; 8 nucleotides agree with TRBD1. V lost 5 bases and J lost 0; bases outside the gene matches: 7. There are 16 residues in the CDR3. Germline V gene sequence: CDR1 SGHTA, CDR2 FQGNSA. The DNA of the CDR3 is TGTGCCAGCAGCCAATGGACAGGGCCTAGCACAGATACGCAGTATTTT. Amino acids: CASSQWTGPSTDTQYF.

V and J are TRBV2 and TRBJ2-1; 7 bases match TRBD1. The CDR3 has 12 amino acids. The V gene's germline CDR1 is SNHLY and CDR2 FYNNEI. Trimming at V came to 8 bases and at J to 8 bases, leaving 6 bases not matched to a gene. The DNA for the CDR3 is TGTGCCAGCCGGAGGACAGGTTATGAGCAGTTCTTC. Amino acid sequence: CASRRTGYEQFF.

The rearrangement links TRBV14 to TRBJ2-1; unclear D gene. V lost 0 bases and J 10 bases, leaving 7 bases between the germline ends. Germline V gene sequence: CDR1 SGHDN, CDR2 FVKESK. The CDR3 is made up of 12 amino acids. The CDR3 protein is CASSQDGREQFF. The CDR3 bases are TGTGCCAGCAGCCAAGACGGCCGAGAGCAGTTCTTC.

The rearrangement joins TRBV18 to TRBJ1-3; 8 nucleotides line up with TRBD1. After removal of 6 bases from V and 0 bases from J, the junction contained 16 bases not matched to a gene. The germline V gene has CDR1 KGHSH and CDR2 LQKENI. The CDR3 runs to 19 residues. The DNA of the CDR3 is TGTGCCAGCTCGCCGACCCGGTGGACAGGGACTATCTCTGGAAACACCATATATTTT. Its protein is CASSPTRWTGTISGNTIYF.

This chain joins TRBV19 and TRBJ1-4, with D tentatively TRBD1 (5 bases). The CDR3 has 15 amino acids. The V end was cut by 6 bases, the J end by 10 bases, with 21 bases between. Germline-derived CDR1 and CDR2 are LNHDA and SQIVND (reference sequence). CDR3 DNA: TGTGCCAGTAGCGAGGCCGGGACCATCCTTGGAAAACTGTTTTTT. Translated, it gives CASSEAGTILGKLFF.

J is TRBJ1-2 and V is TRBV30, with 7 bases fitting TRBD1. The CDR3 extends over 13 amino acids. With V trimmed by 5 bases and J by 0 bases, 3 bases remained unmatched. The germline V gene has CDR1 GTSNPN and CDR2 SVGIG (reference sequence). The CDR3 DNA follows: TGTGCCTGGGCACAGGGGTCTAACTATGGCTACACCTTC. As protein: CAWAQGSNYGYTF.